Each of the 25 T cell receptor beta chains below was sequenced from the same sample in a study of T cell responses to AZD1222 COVID-19 vaccine. Assay used: immunoSEQ multiplex PCR; TCRdb lists only in-frame clones, some missing. The table shows 140,000 to 150,000 clones, with approximately 94% occurring only once. This material consisted of peripheral blood, taken on day 0 of AZD1222 vaccination. These TCRs come from an adult in good health.

J is TRBJ1-2 and V is TRBV4-1; 8 bases are shared with TRBD1. The CDR3 totals 15 residues. With 4 bases clipped from V and 8 bases from J, the junction kept 12 bases outside the gene matches. From germline, CDR1 is MGHRA and CDR2 YSYEKL. The CDR3 loop reads CASSPISQGAGGYTF. CDR3 nucleotide sequence: TGCGCCAGCAGCCCAATCAGCCAGGGGGCGGGCGGCTACACCTTC.

This chain joins TRBV30 and TRBJ2-1, with 7 positions matching TRBD2. Germline V lookup: CDR1 GTSNPN, CDR2 SVGIG (reference sequence). J lost 8 bases, V lost 0 bases, and 4 bases had no gene match. The length of the CDR3 is 13 residues. CDR3 sequence: CAWSVRLADEQFF. The CDR3 DNA reads as TGTGCCTGGAGTGTACGGCTAGCGGATGAGCAGTTCTTC.

This clone is a singleton in its sample. The rearrangement links TRBV6-2 or TRBV6-3 to TRBJ1-2, with D perhaps TRBD1 (6 bases). Germline lookup yields CDR1 MNHEY and CDR2 SVGEGT. This CDR3 has 13 residues. The V and J ends lost 5 bases and 4 bases respectively, with 11 bases between them. The CDR3 sequence: CASSKGGSYGYTF. CDR3 in DNA: TGTGCCAGCAGTAAAGGGGGATCCTATGGCTACACCTTC.

The CDR3 bases are TGTGCCAGCAGTTCCCCCCGCCGCGGGGGGAGGAACAATGAGCAGTTCTTC. Translation: CASSSPRRGGRNNEQFF. The V gene is TRBV27, the J gene TRBJ2-1, with 8 bases that match TRBD2. The J segment lost 5 bases and the V segment lost 4 bases, leaving 13 bases of the junction unmatched. Germline CDR1 and CDR2: MNHEY and SMNVEV (reference sequence). The CDR3 extends over 17 amino acids.

V gene TRBV6-1 combines with J gene TRBJ1-4; D not resolved. V was pared by 2 bases and J by 0 bases, with 1 base between. The CDR3 consists of 13 residues. Germline CDR1 is MNHNS and CDR2 is SASEGT. The CDR3 DNA reads TGTGCCAGCAGTGAACCAACTAATGAAAAACTGTTTTTT. Protein: CASSEPTNEKLFF.

The chain combines TRBV11-3 with TRBJ1-6; 9 positions match TRBD1. Germline V CDR1 and CDR2: SGHNT, YENEEA. The V segment lost 0 bases and the J segment 7 bases; nucleotides outside the gene matches: 1. The CDR3 extends over 15 amino acids. The CDR3 nucleotides read TGTGCCAGCAGCTTAGAACAGGGGGCGAATTCACCCCTCCACTTT. Translated: CASSLEQGANSPLHF. Filled out from reference TRBV11-3 and TRBJ1-6, the complete variable domain reads EAGVVQSPRYKIIEKKQPVAFWCNPISGHNTLYWYLQNLGQGPELLIRYENEEAVDDSQLPKDRFSAERLKGVDSTLKIQPAELGDSAVYLCASSLEQGANSPLHFGNGTRLTVT.

The chain is built from TRBV7-3 and TRBJ1-1; D ambiguous. Trimming took 1 base from V and 0 from J, leaving 9 bases between them. The CDR3 spans 15 residues. Germline loops: CDR1 SGHTA, CDR2 FQGTGA. This chain's CDR3 is CASSLSPGLNTEAFF. For the CDR3, the DNA is TGTGCCAGCAGCTTAAGTCCAGGATTGAACACTGAAGCTTTCTTT. The whole variable domain, filled in from reference TRBV7-3 and TRBJ1-1, reads GAGVSQTPSNKVTEKGKYVELRCDPISGHTALYWYRQSLGQGPEFLIYFQGTGAADDSGLPNDRFFAVRPEGSVSTLKIQRTERGDSAVYLCASSLSPGLNTEAFFGQGTRLTVV.

The J gene is TRBJ2-1, the V gene TRBV18; 10 positions agree with TRBD2. The ends lost 2 bases at V and 6 bases at J; junction bases unmatched: 13. Germline V CDR1 and CDR2: KGHSH, LQKENI. This CDR3 has 18 residues. CDR3 in DNA: TGTGCCAGCTCACCATTTGGAGCGGGGGGGCTTTCCGGCAATGAGCAGTTCTTC. Translating gives CASSPFGAGGLSGNEQFF. The whole variable domain, remainder taken from reference TRBV18 and TRBJ2-1, is NAGVMQNPRHLVRRRGQEARLRCSPMKGHSHVYWYRQLPEEGLKFMVYLQKENIIDESGMPKERFSAEFPKEGPSILRIQQVVRGDSAAYFCASSPFGAGGLSGNEQFFGPGTRLTVL.

The genes are TRBV19 and TRBJ1-5, with D perhaps matching TRBD1 (6 bases). Germline loops: CDR1 LNHDA, CDR2 SQIVND (reference sequence). The CDR3 runs 15 residues. Trimming stripped 3 bases from V and 4 bases from J, with 13 bases between. The CDR3 coding sequence is TGTGCCAGTAGTATGGGGGGCAGGGCGAATCAGCCCCAGCATTTT. Translating it yields CASSMGGRANQPQHF.

The genes are TRBV14 and TRBJ1-2, with D possibly matching TRBD1 (6 bases). The V end was cut by 1 base, the J end by 7 bases, with 16 bases between. Germline values: CDR1 SGHDN, CDR2 FVKESK. The CDR3 has 15 residues. The CDR3 DNA is TGTGCCAGCAGCCAAGTGCGGGGGGCCAAGAGTGGCTACACCTTC. Amino acids: CASSQVRGAKSGYTF.

The genes are TRBV7-9 and TRBJ2-1; a weak D match, TRBD1 (5 bases). Trimming removed 8 bases from V and 3 bases from J, with 8 bases in between. CDR3 length: 12 residues. Germline-derived CDR1 and CDR2 are SEHNR and FQNEAQ (reference sequence). CDR3 nucleotide sequence: TGTGCCAGCCTGGGGCACTACAATGAGCAGTTCTTC. Protein product: CASLGHYNEQFF. The variable domain in full, completed from reference TRBV7-9 and TRBJ2-1, reads DTGVSQNPRHKITKRGQNVTFRCDPISEHNRLYWYRQTLGQGPEFLTYFQNEAQLEKSRLLSDRFSAERPKGSFSTLEIQRTEQGDSAMYLCASLGHYNEQFFGPGTRLTVL.

The chain links TRBV19 to TRBJ2-2, with 9 bases lining up with TRBD1. The CDR3 spans 16 residues. Germline V gene data show CDR1 as LNHDA and CDR2 as SQIVND (reference sequence). J lost 5 bases, V lost 5 bases, and 9 bases had no gene match. The CDR3 region is CASSGLEGQGTGELFF. CDR3 nucleotide sequence: TGTGCCAGTAGTGGTTTGGAGGGACAGGGAACCGGGGAGCTGTTTTTT.

The J gene is TRBJ1-2, the V gene TRBV6-4, with TRBD1 identical over 7 bases. The CDR3 is made up of 15 amino acids. Germline CDR1 MRHNA, CDR2 SNTAGT. The ends lost 2 bases at V and 4 bases at J; junction bases unmatched: 7. The CDR3 loop reads CASSDGAGGSYGYTF. The CDR3 coding sequence is TGTGCCAGCAGTGACGGGGCAGGGGGGTCCTATGGCTACACCTTC.

The chain has TRBV6-5 and TRBJ1-6; 8 bases are shared with TRBD1. CDR3 length: 15 residues. Trimming cost V 8 bases and J 0 bases; bases outside gene matches: 3. Germline V gives CDR1 MNHEY, CDR2 SVGAGI. Here the CDR3 reads CASFTGGSYNSPLHF. In DNA form, the CDR3 reads TGTGCCAGCTTTACAGGGGGCTCCTATAATTCACCCCTCCACTTT.

The chain employs TRBV19 and TRBJ1-1; the D gene is possibly TRBD1 (6 bases). The CDR3 contains 14 residues. Germline V lookup: CDR1 LNHDA, CDR2 SQIVND (reference sequence). Between the trimmed V and J ends, which lost 7 bases and 5 bases, there was a span of 17 bases. The CDR3 sequence: CASTVTGGGTEAFF. CDR3 DNA: TGTGCCAGTACCGTGACCGGGGGCGGGACTGAAGCTTTCTTT.

The J gene is TRBJ2-3, the V gene TRBV7-9; D gene unclear. With 4 bases removed from V and 4 bases from J, the gap between germline ends came to 12 bases. CDR3 size: 14 residues. CDR1 is SEHNR, CDR2 FQNEAQ, per germline (reference sequence). CDR3: CASSSRGVPDTQYF. CDR3 in DNA: TGTGCCAGCAGCTCACGCGGTGTCCCAGATACGCAGTATTTT. Using reference TRBV7-9 and TRBJ2-3 for the parts outside the CDR3, the full variable domain is DTGVSQNPRHKITKRGQNVTFRCDPISEHNRLYWYRQTLGQGPEFLTYFQNEAQLEKSRLLSDRFSAERPKGSFSTLEIQRTEQGDSAMYLCASSSRGVPDTQYFGPGTRLTVL.

This clone was seen only once. The chain combines TRBV6-2 or TRBV6-3 with TRBJ2-5; the D is unclear. V dropped 4 bases and J dropped 3 bases, with 18 bases sitting between them. This CDR3 has 16 amino acids. In germline, CDR1 is MNHEY, CDR2 SVGEGT. CDR3 residues: CASSFPDRVREETQYF. The CDR3 bases are TGTGCCAGCAGTTTCCCGGACCGCGTTCGGGAAGAGACCCAGTACTTC.

The chain has TRBV19 and TRBJ1-3; no clear D. The CDR3 covers 13 residues. Germline assignment: CDR1 LNHDA and CDR2 SQIVND (reference sequence). V was trimmed by 2 bases and J by 1 base, leaving 3 bases between them. The DNA for the CDR3 is TGTGCCAGTAGTATAATTTCTGGAAACACCATATATTTT. Amino acids: CASSIISGNTIYF.

The CDR3 protein is CASSPGTGGQPQHF. CDR3 DNA sequence: TGTGCCAGCAGCCCCGGGACAGGGGGTCAGCCCCAGCATTTT. The chain carries TRBV3-1 (or the pseudogene TRBV3-2) and TRBJ1-5; 11 bases fit TRBD1. There are 14 residues in the CDR3. Germline assignment: CDR1 LGHDT and CDR2 YNNKEL (reference sequence). Trimming at V came to 4 bases and at J to 6 bases, leaving 2 bases not matched to a gene.

This clone was detected once. This sequence joins TRBV9 and TRBJ2-7, with 10 bases matching TRBD2. The CDR3 is 13 amino acids. Germline assignment: CDR1 SGDLS and CDR2 YYNGEE. V shed 3 bases and J 6 bases; nucleotides not matched to a gene: 3. The CDR3 sequence: CASSASSGGEQYF. The CDR3, as DNA: TGTGCCAGCAGCGCTTCTAGCGGGGGCGAGCAGTACTTC.

This rearrangement joins TRBV6-5 to TRBJ1-5; TRBD1 is a possible D gene (5 bases). In germline, CDR1 is MNHEY, CDR2 SVGAGI. Trimming left V 2 bases short and J 5 bases short, with 13 bases between. The CDR3 covers 15 residues. CDR3: CASSYQSGTDQPQHF. The CDR3, as DNA: TGTGCCAGCAGTTACCAGTCGGGGACCGATCAGCCCCAGCATTTT.

This clone has just one count. Its ends do not fully match the called genes, so a read error is possible. The gene calls are TRBV7-7 and TRBJ1-1, with D possibly matching TRBD1 (5 bases). The CDR3 is 17 amino acids. The germline gives CDR1 SSHAT, CDR2 FNYEAQ (reference sequence). The CDR3 is CASSLAPGGGGNTEAFF. CDR3 bases: TGTGCTAGCAGCTTAGCGCCGGGCGGGGGGGGAAACACTGAAGCTTTCTTT. Variable domain in full (rest from reference TRBV7-7 and TRBJ1-1): GAGVSQSPRYKVTKRGQDVTLRCDPISSHATLYWYQQALGQGPEFLTYFNYEAQPDKSGLPSDRFSAERPEGSISTLTIQRTEQRDSAMYRCASSLAPGGGGNTEAFFGQGTRLTVV.

The chain uses TRBV28 and TRBJ1-2; D might be TRBD1 (5 bases). V gave up 6 bases and J gave up 3 bases, with 14 bases separating them. Germline assignment: CDR1 MDHEN and CDR2 SYDVKM. The CDR3 is 14 residues long. The chain's CDR3 is CASSWTPPDYGYTF. The CDR3 coding sequence is TGTGCCAGCAGCTGGACACCTCCAGACTATGGCTACACCTTC.

The rearrangement joins TRBV4-2 to TRBJ2-3, with TRBD2 matching 8 bases. The trim removed 0 bases at V and 3 bases at J, leaving 8 bases unmatched. Germline CDR1 is LGHNA and CDR2 is YNFKEQ. CDR3 size: 17 residues. The CDR3 loop reads CASSQDSGGLVTDTQYF. Here the CDR3 DNA reads TGTGCCAGCAGCCAAGATTCCGGGGGACTAGTAACAGATACGCAGTATTTT.

The chain is built from TRBV5-1 and TRBJ2-5, with D possibly matching TRBD1 (6 bases). CDR3 length: 14 residues. CDR1 and CDR2 from the germline V gene are SGHRS and YFSETQ. V lost 0 bases, J lost 4 bases, and 10 bases lay in between. This CDR3 reads CASSLDRASETQYF. CDR3 DNA sequence: TGCGCCAGCAGCTTGGACAGGGCGTCAGAGACCCAGTACTTC.